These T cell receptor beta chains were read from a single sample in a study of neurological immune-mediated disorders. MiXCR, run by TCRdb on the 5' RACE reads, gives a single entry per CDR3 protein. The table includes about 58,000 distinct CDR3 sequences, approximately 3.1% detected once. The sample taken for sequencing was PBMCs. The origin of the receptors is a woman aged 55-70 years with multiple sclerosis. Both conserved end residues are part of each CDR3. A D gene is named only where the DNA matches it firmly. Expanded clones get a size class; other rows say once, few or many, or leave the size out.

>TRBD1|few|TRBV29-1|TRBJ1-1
TGCAGCGGGACTAGGGGGCAGGGCACTGAAGCTTTCTTT
CSGTRGQGTEAFF
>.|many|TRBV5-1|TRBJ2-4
TGCGCCAGCAGCTTTAGAGTGTCAGGGCCCTCTATTCTCGCCAAAAACATTCAGTACTTC
CASSFRVSGPSILAKNIQYF
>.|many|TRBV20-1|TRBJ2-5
TGCAGTGCTGCCCGGACAGTCCGAGAGACCCAGTACTTC
CSAARTVRETQYF
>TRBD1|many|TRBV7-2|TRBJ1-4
TGTGCCAGCAGCTTAGCGGGGACAGGGGATGAAAAACTGTTTTTT
CASSLAGTGDEKLFF
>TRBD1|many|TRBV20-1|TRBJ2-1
TGCAGTGCTCAAGTACAGGGGGGTTTGCACAATGAGCAGTTCTTC
CSAQVQGGLHNEQFF
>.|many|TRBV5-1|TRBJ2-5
TGCGCCAGCAGCGGGGGGCGCCTCCAAGAGACCCAGTACTTC
CASSGGRLQETQYF
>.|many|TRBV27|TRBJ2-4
TGTGCCAGCAGTTGGACTAACAAAAACATTCAGTACTTC
CASSWTNKNIQYF
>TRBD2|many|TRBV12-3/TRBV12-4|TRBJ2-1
TGTGCCAGCAGTTTAGGTGGCGGGAGGTCGACGTACAATGAGCAGTTCTTC
CASSLGGGRSTYNEQFF
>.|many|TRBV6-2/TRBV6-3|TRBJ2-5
TGTGCCAGCAGCCGTACCGGGCGAGAGACCCAGTACTTC
CASSRTGRETQYF
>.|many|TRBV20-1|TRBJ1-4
TGCAGTGCCCTGGGTCCCTATAATGAAAAACTGTTTTTT
CSALGPYNEKLFF
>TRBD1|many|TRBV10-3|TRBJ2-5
TGTGCCACCACCGCGACAGGGGGCGGAGAGACCCAGTACTTC
CATTATGGGETQYF
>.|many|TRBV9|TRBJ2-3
TGTGCCAGCAGCGTAGGATGGTATGTAGGACACCGAAGCACAGATACGCAGTATTTT
CASSVGWYVGHRSTDTQYF
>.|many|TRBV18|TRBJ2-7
TGTGCCAGCTCTCCATCAGCTCGGTTCTACGAGCAGTACTTC
CASSPSARFYEQYF
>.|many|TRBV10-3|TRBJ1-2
TGTGCCACCAACCCCCGACCCGGTCGAGATGGCTACACCTTC
CATNPRPGRDGYTF
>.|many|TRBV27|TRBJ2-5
TGTGCCAGCAGACGCAGCCGGGTCCAAGAGACCCAGTACTTC
CASRRSRVQETQYF
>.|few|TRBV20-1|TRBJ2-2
TGCAGTGCTAGAGATGCGGGGGCAGCGAACACCGGGGAGCTGTTTTTT
CSARDAGAANTGELFF
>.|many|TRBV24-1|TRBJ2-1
TGTGCCACCAGTGCCCGGGAGCAGTCCTACAATGAGCAGTTCTTC
CATSAREQSYNEQFF
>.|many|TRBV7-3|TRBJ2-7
TGTGCCAGCAGCCTCAGTGCCGGAGCAAACTACGAGCAGTACTTC
CASSLSAGANYEQYF
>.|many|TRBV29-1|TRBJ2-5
TGCAGCGTTGAGAGGGGATTAGGGGAGACCCAGTACTTC
CSVERGLGETQYF
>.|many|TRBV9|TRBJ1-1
TGTGCCAGCAGCGTAGACCCGGAGAACACTGAAGCTTTCTTT
CASSVDPENTEAFF
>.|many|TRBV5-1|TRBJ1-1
TGCGCCAGCAGCTTGGTGGGGATGAACACTGAAGCTTTCTTT
CASSLVGMNTEAFF
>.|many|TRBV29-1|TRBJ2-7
TGCAGCGTTGAAGGGAAAGGGATTATGGAGCAGTACTTC
CSVEGKGIMEQYF
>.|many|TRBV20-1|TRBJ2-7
TGCAGTGCCAGACGGGGCGGCGAGCAGTACTTC
CSARRGGEQYF
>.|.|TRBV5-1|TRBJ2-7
TGCGCCAACAGTTTGACGCGGGACAAGTCCTACGAGCAGTACTTC
CANSLTRDKSYEQYF
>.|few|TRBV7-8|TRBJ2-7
TGTGCCAGCAGCTATTCCAGGGTCCTTGGCCCCTACGAGCAGTACTTC
CASSYSRVLGPYEQYF
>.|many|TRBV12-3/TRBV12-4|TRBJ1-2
TGTGCCAGCAGTTTATGGGGGAACTATGGCTACACCTTC
CASSLWGNYGYTF
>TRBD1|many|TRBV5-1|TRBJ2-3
TGCGCCAGCAGCTTCAGTCAGGGGGCAGATACGCAGTATTTT
CASSFSQGADTQYF
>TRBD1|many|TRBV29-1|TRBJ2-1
TGCAGCGTTGATTCCCCGAGGGGGACAGGGGCGGGTGAGCAGTTCTTC
CSVDSPRGTGAGEQFF
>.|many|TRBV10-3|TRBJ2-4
TGTGCCATCAGCGGGGGGGACAGGAGAAACATTCAGTACTTC
CAISGGDRRNIQYF
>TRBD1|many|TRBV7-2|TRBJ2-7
TGTGCCAGCAGCTGGACAGGGGGCGGTGGGTACGAGCAGTACTTC
CASSWTGGGGYEQYF
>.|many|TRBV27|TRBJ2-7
TGTGCCAGCAGTTTCAGCGAGCGAGGGGAGCAGTACTTC
CASSFSERGEQYF
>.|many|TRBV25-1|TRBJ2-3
TGTGCCAGCAGTGTCGAGGGGCCCGCAGATACGCAGTATTTT
CASSVEGPADTQYF
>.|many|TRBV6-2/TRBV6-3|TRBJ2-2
TGTGCCAGCAGTTATTGGTCCGGCAACACCGGGGAGCTGTTTTTT
CASSYWSGNTGELFF
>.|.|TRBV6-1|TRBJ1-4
TGTGCCAGCAGTGATTCTGGGGGTTTTGAAAAACTGTTTTTT
CASSDSGGFEKLFF
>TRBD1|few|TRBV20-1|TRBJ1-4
TGCAGTTCTCGGGACAGTACTCTTAATGAAAAACTGTTTTTT
CSSRDSTLNEKLFF
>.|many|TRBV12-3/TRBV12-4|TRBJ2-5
TGTGCCAGCAGCCACGGGCTTTACAAAGAGACCCAGTACTTC
CASSHGLYKETQYF
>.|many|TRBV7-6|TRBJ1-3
TGTGCCAGCAGCTTAGGGGGAGCGGGGCGCCGATCTGGAAACACCATATATTTT
CASSLGGAGRRSGNTIYF
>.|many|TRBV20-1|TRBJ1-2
TGCAGTGCTACTCCCACAGGGTCCAGGGGCTACACCTTC
CSATPTGSRGYTF
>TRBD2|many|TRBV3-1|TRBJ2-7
TGTGCCAGCAGCCCATCTCAAGGACTAGCGGGGGGCGAGCAGTACTTC
CASSPSQGLAGGEQYF
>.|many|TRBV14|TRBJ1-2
TGTGCCAGCAGCCAAGACGTTGCAGGGCTCGGGAACTATGGCTACACCTTC
CASSQDVAGLGNYGYTF